This T cell receptor (beta chain) was identified in a study of long-term antiretroviral therapy in people with HIV. Points from the study as a whole: ART adherence, viral resistance and therapy changes went undocumented. Controls exceeded HIV repertoires in CDR3 length range.

There was at least one pre-ART PBMC sample for each donor, plus at least two post-ART PBMC samples. They ran version v3.0 of the immunoSEQ assay at survey level. Sequenced by immunoSEQ multiplex PCR; TCRdb stores in-frame clones only, minus some. The sample records about 24,000 clones, 81% being singletons. V was pared by 4 bases and J by 0 bases, with 12 bases between. Germline loops: CDR1 LNHDA, CDR2 SQIVND (reference sequence). CDR3 length: 15 residues. Worth noting for this clone: Its target is unknown.

This specimen consisted of unsorted PBMCs, obtained 4.4 years after starting antiretroviral therapy. The rearrangement uses TRBV19 and TRBJ1-2; D possibly corresponds to TRBD1 (6 bases). This TCR derives from a man aged 25-45 years with HIV. The CDR3 DNA reads TGTGCCAGTAGTACCTACAGGGAAACTAACTATGGCTACACCTTC. Translated: CASSTYRETNYGYTF.